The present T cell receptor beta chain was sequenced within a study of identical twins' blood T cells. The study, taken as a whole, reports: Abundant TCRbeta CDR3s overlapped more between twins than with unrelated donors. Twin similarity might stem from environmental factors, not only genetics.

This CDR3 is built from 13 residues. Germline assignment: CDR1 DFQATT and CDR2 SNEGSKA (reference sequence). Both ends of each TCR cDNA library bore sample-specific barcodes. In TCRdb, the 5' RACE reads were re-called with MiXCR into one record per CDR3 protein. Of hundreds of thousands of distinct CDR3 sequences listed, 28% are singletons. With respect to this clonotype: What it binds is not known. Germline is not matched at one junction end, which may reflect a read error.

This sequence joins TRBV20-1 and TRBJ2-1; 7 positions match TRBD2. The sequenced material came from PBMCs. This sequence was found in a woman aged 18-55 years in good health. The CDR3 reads CSAPTGTINGQFF. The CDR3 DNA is TGCAGTGCCCCGACCGGGACTATCAATGGGCAGTTCTTC.